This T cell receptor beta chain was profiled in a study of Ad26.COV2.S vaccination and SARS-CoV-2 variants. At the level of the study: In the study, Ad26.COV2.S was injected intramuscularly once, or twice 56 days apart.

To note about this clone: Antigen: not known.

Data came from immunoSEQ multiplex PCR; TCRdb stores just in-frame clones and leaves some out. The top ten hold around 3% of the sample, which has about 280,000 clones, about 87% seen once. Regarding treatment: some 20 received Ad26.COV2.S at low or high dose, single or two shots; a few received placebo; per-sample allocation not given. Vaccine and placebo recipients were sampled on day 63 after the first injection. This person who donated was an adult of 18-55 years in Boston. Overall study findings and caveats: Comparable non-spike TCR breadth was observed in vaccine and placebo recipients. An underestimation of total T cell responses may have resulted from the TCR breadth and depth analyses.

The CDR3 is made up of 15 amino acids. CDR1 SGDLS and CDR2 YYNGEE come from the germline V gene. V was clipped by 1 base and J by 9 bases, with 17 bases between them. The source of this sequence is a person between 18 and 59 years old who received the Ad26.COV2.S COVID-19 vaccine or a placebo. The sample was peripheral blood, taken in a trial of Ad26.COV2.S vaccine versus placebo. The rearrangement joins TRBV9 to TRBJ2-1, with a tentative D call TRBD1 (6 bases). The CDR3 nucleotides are TGTGCCAGCAGCGTACTACAGGGCGTGGGAGCTGAGCAGTTCTTC. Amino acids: CASSVLQGVGAEQFF. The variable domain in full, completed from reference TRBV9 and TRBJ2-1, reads DSGVTQTPKHLITATGQRVTLRCSPRSGDLSVYWYQQSLDQGLQFLIQYYNGEERAKGNILERFSAQQFPDLHSELNLSSLELGDSALYFCASSVLQGVGAEQFFGPGTRLTVL.